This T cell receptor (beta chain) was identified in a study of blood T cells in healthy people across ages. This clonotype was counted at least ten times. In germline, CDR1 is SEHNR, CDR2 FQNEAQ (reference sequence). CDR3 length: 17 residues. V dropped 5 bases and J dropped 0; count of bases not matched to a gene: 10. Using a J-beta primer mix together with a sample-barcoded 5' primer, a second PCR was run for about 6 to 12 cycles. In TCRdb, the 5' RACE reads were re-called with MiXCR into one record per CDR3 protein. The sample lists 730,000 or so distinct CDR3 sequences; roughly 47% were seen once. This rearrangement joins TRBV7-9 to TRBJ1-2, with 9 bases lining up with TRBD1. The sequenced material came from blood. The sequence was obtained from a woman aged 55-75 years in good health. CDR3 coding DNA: TGTGCCAGCAGCCCCGGGGACAGGGTCTTAACTAACTATGGCTACACCTTC. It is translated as CASSPGDRVLTNYGYTF. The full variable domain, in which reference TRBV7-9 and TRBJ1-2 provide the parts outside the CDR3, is DTGVSQNPRHKITKRGQNVTFRCDPISEHNRLYWYRQTLGQGPEFLTYFQNEAQLEKSRLLSDRFSAERPKGSFSTLEIQRTEQGDSAMYLCASSPGDRVLTNYGYTFGSGTRLTVV.